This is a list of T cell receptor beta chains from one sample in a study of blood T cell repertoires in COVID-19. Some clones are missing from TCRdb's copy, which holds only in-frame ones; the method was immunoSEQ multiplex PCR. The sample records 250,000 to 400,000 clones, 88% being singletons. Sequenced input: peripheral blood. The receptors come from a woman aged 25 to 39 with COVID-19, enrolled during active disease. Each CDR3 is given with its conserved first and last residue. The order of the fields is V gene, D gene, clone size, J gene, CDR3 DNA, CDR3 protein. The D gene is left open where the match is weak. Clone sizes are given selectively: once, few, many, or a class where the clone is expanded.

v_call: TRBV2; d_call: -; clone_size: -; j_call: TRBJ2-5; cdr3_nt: TGTGCCAGCAGTGGGCAGGCGAAAGAGACCCAGTACTTC; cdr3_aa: CASSGQAKETQYF
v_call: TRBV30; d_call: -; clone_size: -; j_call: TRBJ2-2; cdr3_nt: TGTGCCTGGAGTGGGAGGAGGGGGGAGCTGTTTTTT; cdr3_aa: CAWSGRRGELFF
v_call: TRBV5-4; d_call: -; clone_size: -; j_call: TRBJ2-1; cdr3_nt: TGTGCCAGCAGCTCTCGGTCGACAGAAAACAATGAGCAGTTCTTC; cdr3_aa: CASSSRSTENNEQFF
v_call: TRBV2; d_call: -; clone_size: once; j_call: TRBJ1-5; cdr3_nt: TGTGCCAGCAGTGAAAACCAACAGTATCAGCCCCAGCATTTT; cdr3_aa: CASSENQQYQPQHF
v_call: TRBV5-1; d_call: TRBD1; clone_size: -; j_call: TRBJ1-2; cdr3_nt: TGCGCCAGCAGCTCGCAGGGACAGAACTATGGCTACACCTTC; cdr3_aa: CASSSQGQNYGYTF
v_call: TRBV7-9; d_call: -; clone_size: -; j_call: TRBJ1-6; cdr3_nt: TGTGCCAGCAGCTTAGCGGTTCCCGCGGGGAATTCACCCCTCCACTTT; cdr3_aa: CASSLAVPAGNSPLHF
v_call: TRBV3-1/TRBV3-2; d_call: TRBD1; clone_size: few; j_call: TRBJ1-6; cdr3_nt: TGTGCCAGCAGATCCGACAGGGGGTATTCACCCCTCCACTTT; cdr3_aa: CASRSDRGYSPLHF
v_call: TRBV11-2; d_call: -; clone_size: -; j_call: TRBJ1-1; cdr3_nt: TGTGCCAGCGTCCCCAGGGAGGAGAGGACTGAAGCTTTCTTT; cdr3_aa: CASVPREERTEAFF
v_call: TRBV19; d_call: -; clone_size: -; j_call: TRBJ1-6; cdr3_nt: TGTGCCAGTAGATCAGGGGTCGGTAATTCACCCCTCCACTTT; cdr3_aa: CASRSGVGNSPLHF
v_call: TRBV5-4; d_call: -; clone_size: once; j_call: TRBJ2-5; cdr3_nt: TGTGCCAGCAGCTTGGCCGGGGTAGCGGCCCCAGGGGAGACCCAGTACTTC; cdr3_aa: CASSLAGVAAPGETQYF
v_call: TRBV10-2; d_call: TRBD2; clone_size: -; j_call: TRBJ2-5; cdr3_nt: TGCGCCAGCCACTCGGCGGGGGGGGTGCGGGCCCAGTACTTC; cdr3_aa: CASHSAGGVRAQYF
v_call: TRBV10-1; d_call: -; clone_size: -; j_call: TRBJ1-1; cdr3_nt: TGCGCCAGCAAAGCGAGGGAGAACACTGAAGCTTTCTTT; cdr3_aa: CASKARENTEAFF
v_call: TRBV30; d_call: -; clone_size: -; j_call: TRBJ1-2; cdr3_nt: TGTGCCTGGAGTGTTTCCAGTAACTATGGCTACACCTTC; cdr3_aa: CAWSVSSNYGYTF
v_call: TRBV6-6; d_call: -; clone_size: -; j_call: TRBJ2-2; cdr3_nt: TGTGCCAGCAGCATCAACACCGGGGAGCTGTTTTTT; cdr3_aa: CASSINTGELFF
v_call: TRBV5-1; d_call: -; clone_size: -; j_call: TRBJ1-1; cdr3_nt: TGCGCCAGCAGCTTGAGGGCAGGGGTGAACACTGAAGCTTTCTTT; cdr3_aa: CASSLRAGVNTEAFF
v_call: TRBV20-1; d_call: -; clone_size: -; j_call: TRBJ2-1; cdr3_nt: TGCAGTGCGCAGTACAATGAGCAGTTCTTC; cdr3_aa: CSAQYNEQFF
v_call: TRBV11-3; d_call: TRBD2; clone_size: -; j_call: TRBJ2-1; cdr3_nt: TGTGCCAGCAGCACAATAGCGGGGGCCTACAATGAGCAGTTCTTC; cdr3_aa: CASSTIAGAYNEQFF
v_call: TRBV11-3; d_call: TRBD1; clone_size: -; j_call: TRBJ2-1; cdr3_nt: TGTGCCAGCAGCCTACCAAGGGGGCTGGATGAGCAGTTCTTC; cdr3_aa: CASSLPRGLDEQFF
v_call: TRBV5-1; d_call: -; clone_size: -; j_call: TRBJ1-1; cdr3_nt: TGCGCCAGCAGCCGGTCAACCGGCAGGGTTGAAGCTTTCTTT; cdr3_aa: CASSRSTGRVEAFF
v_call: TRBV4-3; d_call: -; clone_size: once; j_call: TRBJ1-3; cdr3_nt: TGCGCCAGCAGCCAGGACGGGAGGGGGGCAAACACCATATATTTT; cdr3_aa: CASSQDGRGANTIYF
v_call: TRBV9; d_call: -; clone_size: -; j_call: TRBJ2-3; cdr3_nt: TGTGCCAGCAGCGTAGAGGCAGGGTACACAGATACGCAGTATTTT; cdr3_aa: CASSVEAGYTDTQYF
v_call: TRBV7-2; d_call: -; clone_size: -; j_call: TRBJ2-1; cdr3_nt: TGTGCCAGCAGTGGTTTTAGGACAAGATCCTACAATGAGCAGTTCTTC; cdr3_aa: CASSGFRTRSYNEQFF
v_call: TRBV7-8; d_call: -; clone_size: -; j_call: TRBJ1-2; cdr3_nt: TGTGCCAGCAGCTTAAGGAGGGACTATGGCTACACCTTC; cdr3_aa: CASSLRRDYGYTF
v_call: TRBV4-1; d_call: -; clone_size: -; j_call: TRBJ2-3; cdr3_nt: TGCGCCAGCAGGGGCCAAGTTAGCACAGATACGCAGTATTTT; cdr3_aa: CASRGQVSTDTQYF
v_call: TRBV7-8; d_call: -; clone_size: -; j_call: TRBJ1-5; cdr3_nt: TGTGCCAGCAGCTTAGTAAAGGGGCTGGGCAATCAGCCCCAGCATTTT; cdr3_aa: CASSLVKGLGNQPQHF
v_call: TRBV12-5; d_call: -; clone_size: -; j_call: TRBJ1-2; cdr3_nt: TGTGCTAGTGGTTTCGGGGAAAGCTATGGCTACACCTTC; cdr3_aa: CASGFGESYGYTF
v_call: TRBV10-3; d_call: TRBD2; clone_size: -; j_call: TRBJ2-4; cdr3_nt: TGTGCCATCAGTGATAGCGGGGATGCCAAAAACATTCAGTACTTC; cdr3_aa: CAISDSGDAKNIQYF
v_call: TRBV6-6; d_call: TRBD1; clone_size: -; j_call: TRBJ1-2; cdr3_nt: TGTGCCAGCAGTTACTTACCGACAGGGGACAACTATGGCTACACCTTC; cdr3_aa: CASSYLPTGDNYGYTF
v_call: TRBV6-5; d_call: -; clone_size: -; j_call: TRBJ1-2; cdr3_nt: TGTGCCAGCAGTTACTCGTCGCAGTATGGCTACACCTTC; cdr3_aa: CASSYSSQYGYTF
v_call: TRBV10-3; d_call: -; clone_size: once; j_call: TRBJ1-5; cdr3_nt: TGTGCCATCAGTGAGCCAAATCAGCCCCAGCATTTT; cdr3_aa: CAISEPNQPQHF
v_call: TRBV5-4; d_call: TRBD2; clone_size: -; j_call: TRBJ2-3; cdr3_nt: TGTGCCAGCAGCGACGGGAGCGGGGGACCCCGGGGGACGCAGTATTTT; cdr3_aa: CASSDGSGGPRGTQYF
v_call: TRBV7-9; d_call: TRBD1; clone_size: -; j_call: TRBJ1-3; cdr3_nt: TGTGCCAGCAGCCCACGACAGGGGGGACTAACGGGGAGAAACACCATATATTTT; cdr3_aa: CASSPRQGGLTGRNTIYF
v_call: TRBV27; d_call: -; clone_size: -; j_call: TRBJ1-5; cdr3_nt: TGTGCCAGCAGTAACATCAATCAGCCCCAGCATTTT; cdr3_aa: CASSNINQPQHF
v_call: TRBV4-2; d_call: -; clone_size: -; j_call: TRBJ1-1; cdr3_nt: TGTGCCAGCAGCCAAGGGACACAGAACACTGAAGCTTTCTTT; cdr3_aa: CASSQGTQNTEAFF
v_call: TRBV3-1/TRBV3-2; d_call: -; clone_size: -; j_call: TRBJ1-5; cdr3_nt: TGTGCCAGCAGCCAAGATGCACTGGGGCATCAGCCCCAGCATTTT; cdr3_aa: CASSQDALGHQPQHF
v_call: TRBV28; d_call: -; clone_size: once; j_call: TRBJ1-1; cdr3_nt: TGTGCCAGCAGTTTAGAAGACAGGAACACTGAAGCTTTCTTT; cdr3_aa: CASSLEDRNTEAFF
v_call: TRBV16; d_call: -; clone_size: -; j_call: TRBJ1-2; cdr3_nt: TGTGCCAGCAGCCAATCGATAGGGGCTGGGGATGGCTACACCTTC; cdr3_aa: CASSQSIGAGDGYTF
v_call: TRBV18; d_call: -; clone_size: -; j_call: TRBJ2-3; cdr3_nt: TGTGCCAGCTCACCACCCCGGGGAGCAATCGCCAGAGATACGCAGTATTTT; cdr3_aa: CASSPPRGAIARDTQYF
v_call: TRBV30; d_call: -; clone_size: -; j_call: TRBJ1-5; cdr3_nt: TGTGCCTGGAGCCCAGATAGCAATCAGCCCCAGCATTTT; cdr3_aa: CAWSPDSNQPQHF
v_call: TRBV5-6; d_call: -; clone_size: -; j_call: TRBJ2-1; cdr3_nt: TGTGCCAGCAGGGAGAGGGAGAATGAGCAGTTCTTC; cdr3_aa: CASRERENEQFF
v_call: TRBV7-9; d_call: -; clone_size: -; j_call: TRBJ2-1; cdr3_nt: TGTGCCAGCAGCCTTGGGGGGAGTGAGCAGTTCTTC; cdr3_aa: CASSLGGSEQFF
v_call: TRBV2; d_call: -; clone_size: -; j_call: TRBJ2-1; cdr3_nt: TGTGCCAGCACCGGCAGGACAAGGAGGGGCAATGAGCAGTTCTTC; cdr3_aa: CASTGRTRRGNEQFF
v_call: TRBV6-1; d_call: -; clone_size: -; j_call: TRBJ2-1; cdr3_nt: TGTGCCAGCAGTGATCTAGGCCCCGCCTACAATGAGCAGTTCTTC; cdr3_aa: CASSDLGPAYNEQFF
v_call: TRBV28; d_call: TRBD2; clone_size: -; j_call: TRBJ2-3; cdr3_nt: TGTGCCAGCAGTTTATCACTAGCGGGGGGGCCACGTGGTACGCAGTATTTT; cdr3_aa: CASSLSLAGGPRGTQYF
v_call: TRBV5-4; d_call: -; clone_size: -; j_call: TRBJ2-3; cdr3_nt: TGTGCCAGCAGCTTGTCTGCGGGGTACACAGATACGCAGTATTTT; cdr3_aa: CASSLSAGYTDTQYF
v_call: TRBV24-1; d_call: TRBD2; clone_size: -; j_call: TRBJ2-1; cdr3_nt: TGTGCCACCAGTGGACTAGCGGGGGGACACGACAGGGACAATGAGCAGTTCTTC; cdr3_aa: CATSGLAGGHDRDNEQFF
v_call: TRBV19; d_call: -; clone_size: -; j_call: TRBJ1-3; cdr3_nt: TGTGCCAGTAGTATCGGGGGAGGTGCGGGAAACACCATATATTTT; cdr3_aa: CASSIGGGAGNTIYF
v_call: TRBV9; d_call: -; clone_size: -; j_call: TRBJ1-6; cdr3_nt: TGTGCCAGCAGCACCCGCGGGGGTACACCCCTCCACTTT; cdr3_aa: CASSTRGGTPLHF
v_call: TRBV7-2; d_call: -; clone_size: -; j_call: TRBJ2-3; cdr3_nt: TGTGCCAGCAGCTGGGGGGGCGGTGGCACAGATACGCAGTATTTT; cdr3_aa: CASSWGGGGTDTQYF
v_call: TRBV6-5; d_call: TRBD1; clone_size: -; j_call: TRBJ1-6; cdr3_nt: TGTGCCAGCAGTTACGGGACAGGGGTAGGGTCACCCCTCCACTTT; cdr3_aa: CASSYGTGVGSPLHF
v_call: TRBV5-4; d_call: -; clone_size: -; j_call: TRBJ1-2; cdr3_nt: TGTGCCAGCAGCGCCCCAGGAGCCAGGAGCCTTGGGTCGGGGACCTTC; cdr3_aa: CASSAPGARSLGSGTF
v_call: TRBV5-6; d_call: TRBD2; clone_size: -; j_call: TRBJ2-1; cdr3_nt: TGTGCCAGCAGCTCGCCGGGACTAGCGGATTACAATGAGCAGTTCTTC; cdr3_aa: CASSSPGLADYNEQFF